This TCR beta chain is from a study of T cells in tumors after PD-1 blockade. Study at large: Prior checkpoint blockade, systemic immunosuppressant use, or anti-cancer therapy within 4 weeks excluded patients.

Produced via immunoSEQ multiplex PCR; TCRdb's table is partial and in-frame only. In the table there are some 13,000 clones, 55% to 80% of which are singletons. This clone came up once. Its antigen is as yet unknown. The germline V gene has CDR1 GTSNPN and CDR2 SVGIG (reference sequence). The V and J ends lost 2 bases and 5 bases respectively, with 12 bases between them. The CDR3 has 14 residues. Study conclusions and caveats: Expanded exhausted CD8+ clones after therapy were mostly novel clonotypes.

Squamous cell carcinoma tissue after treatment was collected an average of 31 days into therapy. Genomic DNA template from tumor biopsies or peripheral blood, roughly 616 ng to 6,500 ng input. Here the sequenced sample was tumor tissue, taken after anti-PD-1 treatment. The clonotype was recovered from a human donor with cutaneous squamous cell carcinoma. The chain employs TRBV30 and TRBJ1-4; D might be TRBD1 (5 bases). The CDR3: CAWSLGRPNEKLFF. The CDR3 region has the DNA TGTGCCTGGAGTTTGGGACGGCCGAATGAAAAACTGTTTTTT. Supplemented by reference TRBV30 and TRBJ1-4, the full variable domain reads SQTIHQWPATLVQPVGSPLSLECTVEGTSNPNLYWYRQAAGRGLQLLFYSVGIGQISSEVPQNLSASRPQDRQFILSSKKLLLSDSGFYLCAWSLGRPNEKLFFGSGTQLSVL.